This T cell receptor beta chain was sequenced for a study of beta chain features in type 1 diabetes. In its sample, this clone was seen a few times. The antigen is undetermined. Other DNA sequences within the sample encode an identical CDR3. Overall study findings and caveats: There was a moderate but significant shortening of TCRB CDR3s in all four CD4+ subsets of Type 1 diabetes patients.

cDNA synthesis used the whole RNA isolate, giving expressed TCRB sequences. Profiling relied on immunoSEQ multiplex PCR, and the TCRdb table lists in-frame clones only, not all of them. The repertoire includes about 620,000 clones, roughly 15% of them detected once, and about 0.086% sits in the top ten. Germline CDR1 and CDR2: ENHRY and SYGVKD. The CDR3 is 16 amino acids. The germline V and J ends were trimmed by 8 bases and 5 bases, with 24 bases remaining between them. The sample consisted of naive CD4+ T cells from blood. The clonotype originates from a man aged 18 to 29 in good health. The chain is built from TRBV10-3 and TRBJ2-5, with a weak D call TRBD2 (6 bases). The CDR3, as DNA: TGTGCCATCCGTCGGGATGCCGGGAGCCCGGGGGAGACCCAGTACTTC. Encoded protein: CAIRRDAGSPGETQYF.